Here is one T cell receptor (beta chain) with its context. Its antigen is not yet known. Per-nucleotide qualities are absent, and no much larger clonotype sits a single base away. These data are taken from a study of shared clonotypes between healthy human individuals (dated by TCRdb to 2018 to 2021). A note on the overall study: The cohort comprised a couple of women and a few men aged 18 to 49 years. To estimate repertoire size and how much clonotype sharing occurs between individuals, the study deeply sequenced the blood TCR repertoires of five healthy adults. Libraries were prepared and TCR repertoires were sequenced by different laboratories using diverse techniques, in order to increase sequencing depth and limit assay-specific biases. Leukapheresis yielded between about 0.94 and 9 billion PBMCs per donor.

TCR CDR3 regions were amplified from genomic DNA by multiplex PCR using the deep immunoSEQ assay. For each cell subset, the extracted genomic DNA was distributed evenly across all wells of several immunoSEQ 96-well plates, and each plate served as one replicate. For unsorted PBMC, each replicate PCR was loaded with about 270 ng genomic DNA, equivalent to tens of thousands of T cell genomes. Genomic DNA from unsorted PBMC was sequenced over ten immunoSEQ deep assay plates. The purified libraries were quantified using a Qubit 3.0 fluorometer, sized with a Bioanalyzer 2100, and then quantified again using the KAPA Library Quantification kit. Every immunoSEQ 96-well plate was sequenced on a separate single-read 150-cycle Illumina NextSeq 550 flow cell. Processing in the source paper ran as follows. Because only junctional sequences without quality scores were contained in the immunoSEQ output, filtering matching that applied to full-length reads could not be performed. Sequences were annotated with PyIR, a Python wrapper for IgBLAST v1.9, and V/J genes and CDR3 were assigned using IMGT germline references. Any read was removed if the V/J assignment was weak (E-value above 1e-6), the CDR3 was missing, or the read contained stop codons, out-of-frame junctions, or ambiguous translated residues. V3J clonotypes were defined as sequences sharing the same inferred V gene, J gene, and CDR3 amino acid sequence. To compute the percentage overlap between repertoires, the number of shared unique clonotypes was divided by the size of the smaller repertoire. Three approaches were used to assess repertoire richness: RTK rarefaction, the Chao1 estimator, and Recon v2.1 estimates of unobserved clonotypes. TCRdb re-hosts the immuneACCESS table, in-frame sequences only. Its copies lack some clones; in the studies checked, an unresolved V gene accounts for under half of them, and the cause for the rest is not known. The V and J calls and clone size were taken over from that table, and D and trimming were inferred from the DNA. A total of around 500,000 clones appear in this sample, around 79% of them only once. Of the sample, around 13% is held by the ten largest clones.

The donors were healthy, HIV-negative adults who had no recently reported acute infections or vaccinations. Every donor was a Caucasian adult residing in Nashville, Tennessee, USA. For unsorted samples, approximately 84 million PBMCs were counted, and genomic DNA was extracted using the QIAamp DNA Blood Mini kit. Blood was collected by leukapheresis, and PBMCs were isolated by Ficoll-Histopaque density gradient centrifugation and then cryopreserved in liquid nitrogen vapor phase. Overall study results and their limits: Pairwise subsampling led to the expectation that sequencing depth would affect the degree of clonotype sharing among donors. Sampling was restricted to blood, and TCR repertoires in tissue are likely to differ from TCR repertoires in blood. Because the study included a small number of donors, the genetic and exposure-history diversity represented was limited.

Sample: PBMCs. The sequence came from a middle-aged woman in good health. Some clones in this sample may be carry-over from other donors' samples.

The nucleotides are TGTGCCAGCAGCAACCAATGGACTAGCGGGAGGGCGAATGAGCAGTTCTTC. This is translated as CASSNQWTSGRANEQFF. The chain is encoded by TRBV7-2 joined to TRBJ2-1, with TRBD2 matching 15 junction bases. For CDR1 and CDR2, the germline V gene lists SGHTA and FQGNSA. Unmatched junction bases come to 9, with V trimmed by 5 bases and J by 7 bases. The CDR3 holds 17 amino acids from the cysteine to the phenylalanine. Just the 51-base CDR3 DNA is kept, in frame starting at base 1.